This entry describes one TCR beta chain. Antigen: not known. The sample comes from a study of cytomegalovirus exposure and HLA in healthy donors. The PCR employed 60 Vbeta primers together with 13 Jbeta primers. Only in-frame clones appear in the TCRdb table, and some are missing; sequencing was by immunoSEQ multiplex PCR. The profile shows under 200,000 clones, over 75% of them singletons. Donors sampled were nominally healthy, though unrecorded immune exposures were likely. Trimming cost V 1 base and J 1 base, with 11 bases left between them. The CDR3 contains 16 residues. Germline V gene sequence: CDR1 SGHDN, CDR2 FVKESK. Overall study findings and caveats: In the analysis, some V segments, TRBV6-2 and TRBV6-3 included, were excluded as indistinguishable.

The sequenced sample was PBMCs. This TCR was recovered from a woman in her forties or fifties in good health and CMV-seropositive. This chain links TRBV14 with TRBJ1-3; D possibly corresponds to TRBD1 (5 bases). For the CDR3, the DNA is TGTGCCAGCAGCCAAGGGGGCAGCCGATCTGGAAACACCATATATTTT. Protein sequence: CASSQGGSRSGNTIYF.